This paragraph reports one TCR beta chain. The source of the sample is a study of cytomegalovirus exposure and HLA in healthy donors. PCR primers comprised 60 Vbeta and 13 Jbeta primers. The repertoire was sequenced with immunoSEQ multiplex PCR; TCRdb's copy has only in-frame clones and lacks some. The repertoire holds under 300,000 clones, with approximately 81% as singletons. Trimming cost V 1 base and J 7 bases; bases outside gene matches: 7. CDR1 is SGHRS, CDR2 YFSETQ, per germline. The CDR3 contains 14 residues. Material for sequencing was PBMCs. The clonotype originates from a woman in her sixties in good health and CMV-seropositive. This chain joins TRBV5-1 and TRBJ2-5, with 7 bases matching TRBD2. The CDR3 bases are TGCGCCAGCAGCTTGAACCGGGAGGCGGGGACCCAGTACTTC. Translated, it gives CASSLNREAGTQYF.